This T cell receptor beta chain was observed in a study of Ad26.COV2.S vaccination and SARS-CoV-2 variants. Study-level background: Participant was drawn from the COV1001 Ad26.COV2.S trial arm. Dosing was one shot or two shots 56 days apart. Study-wide results and limits: Higher spike-specific TCR breadth was found in vaccine recipients than in placebo recipients.

CDR3 length equals 14 residues. Germline CDR1 and CDR2: LNHDA and SQIVND (reference sequence). Assay: immunoSEQ multiplex PCR; the TCRdb copy retains only in-frame clones and omits some. The repertoire holds a few hundred thousand clones, with under 90% as singletons. Sample treatment: 15 to 20 received Ad26.COV2.S at low or high dose, single or two shots; 5 received placebo; per-sample allocation not given. Samples came from day 63 after the first vaccine or placebo injection. Vaccination used an Ad26 vector expressing Wuhan-strain SARS-CoV-2 spike. As concerns this clone: Its antigen is not known. An end of the junction does not agree with germline; a read error may underlie this.

Specimen: peripheral blood, collected in a trial of Ad26.COV2.S vaccine versus placebo. The J gene is TRBJ1-2, the V gene TRBV19; 7 bases are a match to TRBD1. The sequence was collected from a person aged 18-60 years who received the Ad26.COV2.S COVID-19 vaccine or a placebo. The CDR3 coding sequence is TGTGCTAGTAAGGGGGCTAAAGTTGGCTATGGCTACACCTTC. It encodes CASKGAKVGYGYTF. The full variable domain, with the rest looked up from reference TRBV19 and TRBJ1-2, is DGGITQSPKYLFRKEGQNVTLSCEQNLNHDAMYWYRQDPGQGLRLIYYSQIVNDFQKGDIAEGYSVSREKKESFPLTVTSAQKNPTAFYLCASKGAKVGYGYTFGSGTRLTVV.